This entry features one T cell receptor (beta chain) sequence. This clone was seen only once. Its antigen remains undetermined. No clone much larger than this one lies a single base away; base qualities are absent. The data belong to a study of control samples from healthy donors and cancer patients (dated by TCRdb to 2020 to 2022). The cysteine opens and the phenylalanine closes a CDR3 of 17 amino acids. Left in the record is the CDR3 DNA by itself, 51 bases read in frame from the first base. Trimming takes 1 base from V and 3 bases from J, and the germline ends sit 16 bases apart. From a lookup of the germline V gene (reference sequence), CDR1 and CDR2 are LNHNV and YYDKDF. The library relied on the immunoSEQ multiplex PCR assay. The clones in this table, taken by TCRdb from immuneACCESS, are in-frame only. Not every clone is retained; where verified, under half of the shortfall comes from an unresolved V gene, and the cause of the rest is unknown. Within this sample are some 20,000 clones, with more than 75% of them counted one time only. Around 9.3% of the sample is taken by the ten largest.

Recombination connected TRBV15 to TRBJ2-1; the D gene assignment is ambiguous. The origin of this receptor is a woman aged 60 to 75 with head and neck cancer. The sample consisted of PBMCs. The CDR3 region reads CATSRGRSPNDYNEQFF. The DNA sequence reads TGTGCCACCAGCAGAGGACGAAGTCCCAACGACTACAATGAGCAGTTCTTC.